This TCR beta chain was captured in a study of blood T cell repertoires in COVID-19. Those who participated ranged in age from roughly 18 to 90 years and resided in about two dozen US areas. Participants had their cohort set by participant-reported clinical history. Before being deemed recovered, Cohort 3 donors had two negative PCRs, clearance, or symptom resolution. Source study methods: How many nucleated cells were present was estimated from reference gene primer amplification. Profiling relied on immunoSEQ multiplex PCR, and the TCRdb table lists in-frame clones only, not all of them. V and J calls and clone size come straight from that table; D and trimming were deduced from the DNA. This sample has about 480,000 clones, with roughly 90% found just once. Germline CDR1 reads SEHNR; CDR2 reads FQNEAQ (reference sequence). CDR3 length: 18 residues. Trimming took 5 bases from V and 0 from J, leaving 22 bases between them.

The sequencing input was PBMCs or T cells enriched from blood (not recorded which). The sequence was collected from a woman aged 40 to 55 who had recovered from COVID-19. The chain has TRBV7-9 and TRBJ1-2, with a tentative D call TRBD1 (6 bases). The CDR3: CASSTLTGPQLSNYGYTF. The CDR3 DNA reads TGTGCCAGCAGCACCTTGACAGGACCACAACTATCTAACTATGGCTACACCTTC.